This T cell receptor (beta chain) originates from a study of OX40 agonist ivuxolimab in advanced cancers. Profiled with immunoSEQ multiplex PCR; TCRdb holds only in-frame clones, not every one. The sample lists about 140,000 clones, approximately 90% occurring once. The ends were cut back, 7 bases at V and 4 bases at J, with 20 bases in the middle. This CDR3 comprises 15 residues. Germline V gene data show CDR1 as MDHEN and CDR2 as SYDVKM. Worth noting for this clone: The target antigen is unknown.

The study's findings and limits: Clonal expansion by week 6 occurred in CD4+ and CD8+ blood T cells (at 0.1 to 3.0 mg/kg). Relative to CD4+, CD8+ T cells held more expanded clones on average.

The sequence was obtained from an adult with an advanced solid tumor such as melanoma, head and neck, liver or kidney cancer. This sequence joins TRBV28 and TRBJ2-7, with D perhaps matching TRBD2 (5 bases). The input for sequencing was CD4+ or CD8+ T cells sorted from blood, taken in a trial of the OX40 agonist ivuxolimab. The CDR3, as DNA: TGTGCCAGCAACCTGGCCGGCGGGTCCGCTTACGAGCAGTACTTC. Protein: CASNLAGGSAYEQYF.